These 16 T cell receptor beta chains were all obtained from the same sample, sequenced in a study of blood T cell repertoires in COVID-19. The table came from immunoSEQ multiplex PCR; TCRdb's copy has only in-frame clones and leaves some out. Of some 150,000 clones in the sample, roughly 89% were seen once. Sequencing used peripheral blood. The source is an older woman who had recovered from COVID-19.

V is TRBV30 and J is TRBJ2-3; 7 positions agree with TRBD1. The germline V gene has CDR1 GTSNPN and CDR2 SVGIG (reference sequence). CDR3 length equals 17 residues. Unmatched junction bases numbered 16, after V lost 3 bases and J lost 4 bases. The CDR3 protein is CAWRVVGFNQGADTQYF. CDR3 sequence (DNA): TGTGCCTGGAGGGTCGTCGGGTTTAACCAGGGGGCAGATACGCAGTATTTT.

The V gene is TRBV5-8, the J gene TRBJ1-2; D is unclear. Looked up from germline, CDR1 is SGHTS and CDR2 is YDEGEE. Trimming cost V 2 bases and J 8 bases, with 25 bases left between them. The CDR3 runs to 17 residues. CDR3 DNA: TGTGCCAGCAGCTTCGCGAGGAAGGTATCGGTCCGGGGAGGCTACACCTTC. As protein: CASSFARKVSVRGGYTF.

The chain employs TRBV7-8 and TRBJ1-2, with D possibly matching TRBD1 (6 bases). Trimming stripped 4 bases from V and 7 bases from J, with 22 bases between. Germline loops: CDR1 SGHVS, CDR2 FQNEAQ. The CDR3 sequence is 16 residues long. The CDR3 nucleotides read TGTGCCAGCAGCTCTACCTATGCACAGGGTTCGAGTGGCTACACCTTC. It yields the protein CASSSTYAQGSSGYTF. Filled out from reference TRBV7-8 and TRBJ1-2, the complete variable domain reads GAGVSQSPRYKVAKRGQDVALRCDPISGHVSLFWYQQALGQGPEFLTYFQNEAQLDKSGLPSDRFFAERPEGSVSTLKIQRTQQEDSAVYLCASSSTYAQGSSGYTFGSGTRLTVV.

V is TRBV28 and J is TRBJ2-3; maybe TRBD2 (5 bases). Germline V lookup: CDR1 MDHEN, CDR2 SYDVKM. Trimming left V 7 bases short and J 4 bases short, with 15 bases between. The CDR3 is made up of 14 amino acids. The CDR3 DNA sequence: TGTGCCAGCAAAGAGGGAAATAAGGCAGATACGCAGTATTTT. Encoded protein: CASKEGNKADTQYF.

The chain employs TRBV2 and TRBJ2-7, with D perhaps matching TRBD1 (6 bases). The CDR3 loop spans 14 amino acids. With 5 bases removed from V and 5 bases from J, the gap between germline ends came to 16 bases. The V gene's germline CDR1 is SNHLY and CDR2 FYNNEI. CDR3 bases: TGTGCCAGCAGTATATACAGGGCTCTTGACGAGCAGTACTTC. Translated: CASSIYRALDEQYF.

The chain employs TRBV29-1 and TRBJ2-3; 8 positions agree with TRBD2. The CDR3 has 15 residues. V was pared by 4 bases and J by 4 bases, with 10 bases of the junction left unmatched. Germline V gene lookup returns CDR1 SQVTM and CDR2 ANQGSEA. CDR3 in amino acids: CSVGGSSSGPDTQYF. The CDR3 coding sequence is TGCAGCGTTGGAGGCTCTTCTAGCGGGCCAGATACGCAGTATTTT.

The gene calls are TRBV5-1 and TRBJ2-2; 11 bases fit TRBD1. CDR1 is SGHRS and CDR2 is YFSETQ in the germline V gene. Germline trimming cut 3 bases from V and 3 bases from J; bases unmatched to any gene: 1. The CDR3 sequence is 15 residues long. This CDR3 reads CASSWGQGDTGELFF. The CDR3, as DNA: TGCGCCAGCAGCTGGGGACAGGGGGACACCGGGGAGCTGTTTTTT.

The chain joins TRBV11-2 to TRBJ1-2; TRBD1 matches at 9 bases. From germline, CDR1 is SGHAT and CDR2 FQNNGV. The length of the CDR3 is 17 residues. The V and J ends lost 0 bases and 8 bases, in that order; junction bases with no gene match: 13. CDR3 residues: CASSLDWDRVEVYGYTF. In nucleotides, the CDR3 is TGTGCCAGCAGCTTAGACTGGGACAGGGTGGAAGTTTACGGCTACACCTTC. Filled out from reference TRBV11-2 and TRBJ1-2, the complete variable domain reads EAGVAQSPRYKIIEKRQSVAFWCNPISGHATLYWYQQILGQGPKLLIQFQNNGVVDDSQLPKDRFSAERLKGVDSTLKIQPAKLEDSAVYLCASSLDWDRVEVYGYTFGSGTRLTVV.

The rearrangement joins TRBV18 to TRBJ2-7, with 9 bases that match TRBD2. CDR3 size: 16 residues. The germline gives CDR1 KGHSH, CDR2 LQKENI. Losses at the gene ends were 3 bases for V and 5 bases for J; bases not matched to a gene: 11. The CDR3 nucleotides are TGTGCCAGCTCACCCGTTCCTAGCGGGGAATTGGACGAGCAGTACTTC. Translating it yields CASSPVPSGELDEQYF.

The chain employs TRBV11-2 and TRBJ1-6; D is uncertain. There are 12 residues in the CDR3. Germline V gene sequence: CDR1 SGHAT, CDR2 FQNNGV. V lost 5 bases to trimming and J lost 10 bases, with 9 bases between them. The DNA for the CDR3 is TGTGCCAGCAGCCCCCCCCTATCACCCCTCCACTTT. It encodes CASSPPLSPLHF.

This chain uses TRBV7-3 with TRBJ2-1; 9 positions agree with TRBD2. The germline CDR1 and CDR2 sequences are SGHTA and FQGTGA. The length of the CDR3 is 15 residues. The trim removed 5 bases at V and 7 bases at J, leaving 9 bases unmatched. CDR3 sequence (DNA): TGTGCCAGCAGCCCCGGGGCGGGGGGGCAAAATGAGCAGTTCTTC. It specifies CASSPGAGGQNEQFF.

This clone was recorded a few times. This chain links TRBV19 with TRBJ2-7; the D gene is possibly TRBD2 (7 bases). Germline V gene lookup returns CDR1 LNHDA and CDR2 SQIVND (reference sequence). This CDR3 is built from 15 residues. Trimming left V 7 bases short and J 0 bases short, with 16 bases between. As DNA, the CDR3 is TGTGCCAGTACCCCAAGTGGGGGGGCCTCCTACGAGCAGTACTTC. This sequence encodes CASTPSGGASYEQYF.

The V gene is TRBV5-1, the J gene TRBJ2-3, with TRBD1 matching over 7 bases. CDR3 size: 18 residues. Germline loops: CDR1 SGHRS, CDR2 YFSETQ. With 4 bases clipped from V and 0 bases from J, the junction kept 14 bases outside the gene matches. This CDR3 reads CASSLNRGRDGSTDTQYF. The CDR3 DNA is TGCGCCAGCAGCCTAAACAGGGGACGGGACGGTAGCACAGATACGCAGTATTTT. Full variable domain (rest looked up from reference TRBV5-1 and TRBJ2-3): KAGVTQTPRYLIKTRGQQVTLSCSPISGHRSVSWYQQTPGQGLQFLFEYFSETQRNKGNFPGRFSGRQFSNSRSEMNVSTLELGDSALYLCASSLNRGRDGSTDTQYFGPGTRLTVL.

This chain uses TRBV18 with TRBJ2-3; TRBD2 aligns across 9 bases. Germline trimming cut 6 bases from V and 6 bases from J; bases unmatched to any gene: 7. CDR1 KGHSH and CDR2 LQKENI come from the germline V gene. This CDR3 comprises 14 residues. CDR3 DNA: TGTGCCAGCTCGATGGGCGGGAGGGCGGATACGCAGTATTTT. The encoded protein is CASSMGGRADTQYF.

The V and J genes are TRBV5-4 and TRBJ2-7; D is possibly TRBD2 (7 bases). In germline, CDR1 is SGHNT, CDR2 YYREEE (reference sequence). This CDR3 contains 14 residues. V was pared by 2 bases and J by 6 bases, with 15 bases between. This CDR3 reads CASSLTGGPGEQYF. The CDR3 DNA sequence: TGTGCCAGCAGCTTAACCGGGGGGCCTGGCGAGCAGTACTTC.

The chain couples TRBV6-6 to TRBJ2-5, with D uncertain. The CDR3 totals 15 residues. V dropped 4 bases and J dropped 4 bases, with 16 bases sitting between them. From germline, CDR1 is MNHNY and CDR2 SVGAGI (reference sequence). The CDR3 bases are TGTGCCAGCAGTTCCGATAGCAGAACACGAGAGACCCAGTACTTC. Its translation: CASSSDSRTRETQYF.